These T cell receptor beta chains were read from a single sample in a study of cytomegalovirus exposure and HLA in healthy donors. Assay: immunoSEQ multiplex PCR; the TCRdb copy retains only in-frame clones and omits some. The sample table includes fewer than 85,000 clones. Sequenced material: PBMCs. The receptors come from a man aged 25 to 40 in good health and CMV-seronegative. CDR3s include the opening cysteine and the closing phenylalanine or tryptophan. D genes are given only for firm matches.

J	D	V	DNA	CDR3
TRBJ1-2	.	TRBV18	TGTGTCTCCTCCCCATACGCTCGGCTAATCCTAGCTAACTATGGCTACACCTTC	CVSSPYARLILANYGYTF
TRBJ1-3	.	TRBV5-5	TGTGCCAGCAGCTTACGATTGGAGGCCTACTCTGGAAACACCATATATTTT	CASSLRLEAYSGNTIYF
TRBJ2-1	.	TRBV11-1	TGTGCCAGCAGCCTAATGGGGCAGGGTTGGTTCTTC	CASSLMGQGWFF
TRBJ2-7	TRBD2	TRBV7-9	TGTGCCAGCAGCTACCCTCGCGGGGGCGAGCAGTACTTC	CASSYPRGGEQYF
TRBJ2-1	.	TRBV7-9	TGTGCCAGCAGCTTAATGATGGGAGCTAACAATGAGCAGTTCTTC	CASSLMMGANNEQFF
TRBJ2-7	.	TRBV15	TGTGCCACCAGCAGAGATGAACAGGGCTACGAGCAGTACTTC	CATSRDEQGYEQYF
TRBJ1-2	.	TRBV6-6	TGTGCCAGCAGTTACTCGGGAGGCCCTAATGGCTACACCTTC	CASSYSGGPNGYTF
TRBJ2-7	TRBD2	TRBV6-4	TGTGCCAGCAGTGATCCGAGCGGGGACTCCTACGAGCAGTACTTC	CASSDPSGDSYEQYF
TRBJ2-7	TRBD2	TRBV5-4	TGTGCCAGCAGCTTACCTAGCGGGAACTACGAGCAGTACTTC	CASSLPSGNYEQYF
TRBJ2-1	TRBD2	TRBV19	TGTGCCAGTGGACCTCTAGCGGGAGCTTACAATGAGCAGTTCTTC	CASGPLAGAYNEQFF
TRBJ2-7	TRBD1	TRBV7-2	TGTGCCAGCAGGTCTCCGCCAGGGACAGGGGTTTCGAGTGAGCAGTACTTC	CASRSPPGTGVSSEQYF
TRBJ1-4	TRBD1	TRBV9	TGTGCCAGCAGCTCCCGGACAGGATTTAATGAAAAACTGTTTTTT	CASSSRTGFNEKLFF
TRBJ1-2	TRBD1	TRBV9	TGTGCCAGCAGCTTAAAGACAGGGGGCGAGGGCTACTGGGGCTACACCTTC	CASSLKTGGEGYWGYTF